The 21 T cell receptor beta chains reported below all come from one sample, sequenced in a study of cytomegalovirus exposure and HLA in healthy donors. The PCR contained 60 Vbeta and 13 Jbeta primers. The table came from immunoSEQ multiplex PCR; TCRdb's copy has only in-frame clones and leaves some out. The profile shows hundreds of thousands of clones, over 75% of them singletons. Sequencing was done on a sample of PBMCs. Source of these receptors: a girl aged 2-10 years in good health and CMV-seronegative.

This chain uses TRBV5-1 with TRBJ1-2; tentative D call: TRBD1 (6 bases). This CDR3 is 14 amino acids long. Germline loops: CDR1 SGHRS, CDR2 YFSETQ. The V and J ends lost 0 bases and 4 bases respectively, with 10 bases between them. Here the CDR3 DNA reads TGCGCCAGCAGCTTGGAAACGACAGGCTATGGCTACACCTTC. It specifies CASSLETTGYGYTF.

This clone is a singleton in its sample. The rearrangement links TRBV19 to TRBJ2-2; the D gene is possibly TRBD2 (5 bases). In germline, CDR1 is LNHDA, CDR2 SQIVND (reference sequence). The CDR3 length is 13 residues. V lost 7 bases, J lost 7 bases, and 13 bases lay in between. The CDR3 loop is CASNLYGVGELFF. The CDR3 DNA sequence: TGTGCCAGTAATCTCTACGGGGTCGGGGAGCTGTTTTTT.

The V and J genes are TRBV15 and TRBJ2-5, with 7 bases fitting TRBD1. CDR1 is LNHNV and CDR2 is YYDKDF in the germline V gene (reference sequence). With V trimmed by 4 bases and J by 4 bases, 15 bases remained unmatched. CDR3 length: 17 amino acids. The chain's CDR3 is CATSMTITTGLGETQYF. The DNA for the CDR3 is TGTGCCACCAGCATGACTATAACGACAGGGTTAGGAGAGACCCAGTACTTC.

CDR3 protein: CASSDVGANTIYF. The CDR3 coding sequence is TGTGCCAGTAGTGACGTGGGGGCTAACACCATATATTTT. The chain couples TRBV19 to TRBJ1-3; a weak D match, TRBD1 (6 bases). The CDR3 has 13 residues. Germline-derived CDR1 and CDR2 are LNHDA and SQIVND (reference sequence). V was cut by 5 bases and J by 7 bases, with 12 bases left in between.

The rearrangement joins TRBV5-8 to TRBJ1-5, with D uncertain. CDR1 and CDR2 (germline): SGHTS, YDEGEE. The CDR3 consists of 14 residues. V lost 0 bases, J lost 1 base, and 5 bases lay in between. The CDR3 coding sequence is TGTGCCAGCAGCTTGGTAATGAGCAATCAGCCCCAGCATTTT. As protein: CASSLVMSNQPQHF.

The chain joins TRBV5-1 to TRBJ1-1; TRBD1 matches at 7 bases. This CDR3 comprises 14 residues. From germline, CDR1 is SGHRS and CDR2 YFSETQ. V was pared by 5 bases and J by 0 bases, with 4 bases of the junction left unmatched. In DNA, the CDR3 is TGCGCCAGCAGGGAGGGACAGCTGAACACTGAAGCTTTCTTT. Protein: CASREGQLNTEAFF.

This chain uses TRBV28 with TRBJ2-1; D is undetermined. CDR3 size: 14 residues. Germline values: CDR1 MDHEN, CDR2 SYDVKM. The V gene lost 7 bases and the J gene lost 3 bases, with 13 bases spanning the gap. The CDR3 DNA sequence: TGTGCCAGCACCCTAAGGCGGAACTACAATGAGCAGTTCTTC. Its translation is CASTLRRNYNEQFF. Drawing the rest from reference TRBV28 and TRBJ2-1, the complete variable domain is DVKVTQSSRYLVKRTGEKVFLECVQDMDHENMFWYRQDPGLGLRLIYFSYDVKMKEKGDIPEGYSVSREKKERFSLILESASTNQTSMYLCASTLRRNYNEQFFGPGTRLTVL.

This chain connects TRBV12-5 to TRBJ2-3, with D maybe TRBD2 (6 bases). Looked up from germline, CDR1 is LGHNT and CDR2 is FRNRAP. CDR3 length: 14 residues. V lost 6 bases to trimming and J lost 2 bases, with 12 bases between them. The CDR3 protein is CASGRLGLTDTQYF. The CDR3 DNA reads TGTGCTAGTGGCCGACTAGGACTCACAGATACGCAGTATTTT.

The J gene is TRBJ1-2, the V gene TRBV6-5; D is unresolved. The CDR3 is 14 amino acids. Per germline, CDR1 MNHEY and CDR2 SVGAGI. V was pared by 6 bases and J by 2 bases, with 13 bases between. CDR3 sequence: CASRTGRANYGYTF. The DNA of the CDR3 is TGTGCCAGCAGAACGGGTCGCGCAAACTATGGCTACACCTTC.

The chain links TRBV18 to TRBJ2-7, with TRBD2 matching 7 bases. Germline values: CDR1 KGHSH, CDR2 LQKENI. With V trimmed by 4 bases and J by 0 bases, 6 bases remained unmatched. The CDR3 length is 15 residues. CDR3 nucleotide sequence: TGTGCCAGCTCACGAGCGGGACGAAGCTCCTACGAGCAGTACTTC. Translation gives CASSRAGRSSYEQYF. Complete variable domain (other parts from reference TRBV18 and TRBJ2-7): NAGVMQNPRHLVRRRGQEARLRCSPMKGHSHVYWYRQLPEEGLKFMVYLQKENIIDESGMPKERFSAEFPKEGPSILRIQQVVRGDSAAYFCASSRAGRSSYEQYFGPGTRLTVT.

The chain links TRBV29-1 to TRBJ2-7; TRBD1 matches 8 bases. CDR1 SQVTM and CDR2 ANQGSEA come from the germline V gene. CDR3 size: 12 residues. Losses at the gene ends were 5 bases for V and 4 bases for J; bases not matched to a gene: 4. CDR3 sequence (DNA): TGCAGCGTTAGACAGGGGCAGTACGAGCAGTACTTC. Translating it yields CSVRQGQYEQYF.

The V gene is TRBV6-1, the J gene TRBJ2-1; TRBD1 matches at 8 bases. The CDR3 covers 16 residues. CDR1 MNHNS and CDR2 SASEGT come from the germline V gene. The trim removed 3 bases at V and 2 bases at J, leaving 6 bases unmatched. The CDR3 loop reads CASSESRQGPYNEQFF. The CDR3, as DNA: TGTGCCAGCAGTGAGTCCCGACAGGGGCCCTACAATGAGCAGTTCTTC.

DNA for the CDR3: TGTGCCAGCAGCCACCGGGAACCTAATGGGGAAAAACTGTTTTTT. It is translated as CASSHREPNGEKLFF. The V gene is TRBV6-1, the J gene TRBJ1-4; no clear D gene. Germline-derived CDR1 and CDR2 are MNHNS and SASEGT. CDR3 length: 15 residues. The germline V and J ends were trimmed by 6 bases and 8 bases, with 19 bases remaining between them.

This chain joins TRBV18 and TRBJ1-2; D is unclear. Trimming pared 4 bases from V and 5 bases from J, leaving 8 bases between. The CDR3 covers 12 residues. Germline CDR1 is KGHSH and CDR2 is LQKENI. The CDR3 protein is CASSQRAYGYTF. Written as DNA, the CDR3 is TGTGCCAGCTCACAGCGAGCTTATGGCTACACCTTC.

V is TRBV5-4 and J is TRBJ2-1; 7 nucleotides agree with TRBD2. The CDR3 loop spans 13 amino acids. Trimming removed 4 bases from V and 4 bases from J; junction bases left unmatched: 2. The germline CDR1 and CDR2 sequences are SGHNT and YYREEE (reference sequence). CDR3 sequence reads: CASSPGGYNEQFF. The DNA for the CDR3 is TGTGCCAGCAGCCCCGGGGGGTACAATGAGCAGTTCTTC. Complete variable domain (other parts from reference TRBV5-4 and TRBJ2-1): ETGVTQSPTHLIKTRGQQVTLRCSSQSGHNTVSWYQQALGQGPQFIFQYYREEENGRGNFPPRFSGLQFPNYSSELNVNALELDDSALYLCASSPGGYNEQFFGPGTRLTVL.

As DNA, the CDR3 is TGTGCCAGCAGTGCCGCCGCCTCTAGCGGAGGGGCGCACACCGGGGAGCTGTTTTTT. Protein sequence: CASSAAASSGGAHTGELFF. This chain links TRBV27 with TRBJ2-2; 7 positions agree with TRBD2. CDR3 length equals 19 residues. J was trimmed by 3 bases and V by 5 bases; bases with no gene match: 18. Germline CDR1 and CDR2: MNHEY and SMNVEV (reference sequence).

J is TRBJ2-2 and V is TRBV5-1, with no clear D. Germline values: CDR1 SGHRS, CDR2 YFSETQ. The CDR3 runs 14 residues. Trimming left V 0 bases short and J 8 bases short, with 11 bases between. CDR3: CASSLDEGAGELFF. The CDR3 DNA reads as TGCGCCAGCAGCTTGGATGAAGGAGCTGGGGAGCTGTTTTTT.

This clone turned up a few times. This chain uses TRBV5-4 with TRBJ1-6, with a possible D match to TRBD1 (6 bases). CDR1 is SGHNT and CDR2 is YYREEE in the germline V gene (reference sequence). The CDR3 sequence is 13 residues long. The V gene lost 4 bases and the J gene lost 7 bases, with 9 bases spanning the gap. The chain's CDR3 is CASSRGGNSPLHF. CDR3 in DNA: TGTGCCAGCAGCAGGGGGGGGAATTCACCCCTCCACTTT.

This clone was found a few times. V gene TRBV29-1 combines with J gene TRBJ2-5; D gene uncertain. The V end lost 6 bases, the J end lost 5 bases, and 19 bases lay between the germline ends. The CDR3 is 14 residues long. Germline-derived CDR1 and CDR2 are SQVTM and ANQGSEA. The CDR3 nucleotides are TGCAGCGTCTTGAGGCCCCCCCTGCAGGAGACCCAGTACTTC. It is translated as CSVLRPPLQETQYF.

This rearrangement joins TRBV15 to TRBJ1-6, with D possibly being TRBD1 (5 bases). The ends were cut back, 6 bases at V and 6 bases at J, with 9 bases in the middle. CDR1 is LNHNV, CDR2 YYDKDF, per germline (reference sequence). The CDR3 loop spans 13 amino acids. In nucleotides, the CDR3 is TGTGCCACCAGAGGACAAACTAATTCACCCCTCCACTTT. It encodes CATRGQTNSPLHF.

CDR3 sequence: CASSQEGGDPYEQYF. CDR3 coding DNA: TGCGCCAGCAGCCAAGAAGGGGGGGATCCCTACGAGCAGTACTTC. The V call is TRBV4-1, the J call TRBJ2-7, with D possibly matching TRBD2 (7 bases). The CDR3 is made up of 15 amino acids. Trimming stripped 0 bases from V and 2 bases from J, with 11 bases between. Per the germline V gene, CDR1 is MGHRA and CDR2 is YSYEKL.